This entry is about one T cell receptor (beta chain). The length of the CDR3 is 13 residues. The germline V gene encodes CDR1 WSHSY and CDR2 SAAADI. V dropped 0 bases and J dropped 12; count of bases not matched to a gene: 5. These data belong to a study of blood T cell repertoires in COVID-19. Study in general: There were acute and convalescent COVID-19 samples, and they came from the United States, Italy and Spain. T cells, B-cell-depleted T cells, or PBMCs provided the cDNA or gDNA that served as material.

In the study's own analysis: Counts of nucleated cells, estimated from reference gene primer amplification, were obtained. Using immunoSEQ multiplex PCR, the repertoire was profiled, and TCRdb retains in-frame clones only, with some absent. V and J calls and clone size are as listed in that table; D and trimming were resolved from the DNA. There are approximately 380,000 clones in the sample; less than 85% occur only once, and 3% to 4.5% lies in the top ten. The rearrangement links TRBV10-2 to TRBJ2-1; 7 bases align to TRBD2. The sequence was collected from a woman younger than 35 with acute or convalescent COVID-19. The specimen was peripheral blood. CDR3: CASSESGRGLQFF. CDR3 bases: TGCGCCAGCAGTGAGTCGGGGAGGGGCTTGCAGTTCTTC.